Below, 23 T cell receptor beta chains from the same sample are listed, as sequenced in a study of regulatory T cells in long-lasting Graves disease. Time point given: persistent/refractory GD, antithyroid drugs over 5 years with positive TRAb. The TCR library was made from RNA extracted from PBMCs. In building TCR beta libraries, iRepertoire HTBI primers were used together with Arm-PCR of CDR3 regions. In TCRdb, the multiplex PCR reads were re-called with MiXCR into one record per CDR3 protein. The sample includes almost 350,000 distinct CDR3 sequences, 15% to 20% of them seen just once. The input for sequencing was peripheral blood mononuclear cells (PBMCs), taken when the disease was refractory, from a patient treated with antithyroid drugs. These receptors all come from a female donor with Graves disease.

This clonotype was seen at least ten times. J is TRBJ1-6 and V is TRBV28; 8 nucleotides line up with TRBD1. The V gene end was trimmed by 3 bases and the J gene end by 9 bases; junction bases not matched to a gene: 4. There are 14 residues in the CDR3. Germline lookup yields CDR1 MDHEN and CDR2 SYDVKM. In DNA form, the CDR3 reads TGTGCCAGCAGTTTTCGGACAGGGAGTTCACCCCTCCACTTT. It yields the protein CASSFRTGSSPLHF.

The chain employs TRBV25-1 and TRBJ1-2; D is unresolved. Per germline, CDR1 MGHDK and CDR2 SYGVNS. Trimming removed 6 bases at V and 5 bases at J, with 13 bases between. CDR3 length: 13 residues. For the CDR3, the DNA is TGTGCCAGCAGCCAAGGGTTGGGTTATGGCTACACCTTC. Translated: CASSQGLGYGYTF.

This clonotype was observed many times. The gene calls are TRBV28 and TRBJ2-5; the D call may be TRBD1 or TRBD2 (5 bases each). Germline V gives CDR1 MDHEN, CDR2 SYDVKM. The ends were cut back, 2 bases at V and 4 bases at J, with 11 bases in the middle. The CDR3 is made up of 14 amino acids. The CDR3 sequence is CASSLGKGRETQYF. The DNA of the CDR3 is TGTGCCAGCAGTTTAGGAAAGGGACGAGAGACCCAGTACTTC. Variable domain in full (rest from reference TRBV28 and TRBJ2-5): DVKVTQSSRYLVKRTGEKVFLECVQDMDHENMFWYRQDPGLGLRLIYFSYDVKMKEKGDIPEGYSVSREKKERFSLILESASTNQTSMYLCASSLGKGRETQYFGPGTRLLVL.

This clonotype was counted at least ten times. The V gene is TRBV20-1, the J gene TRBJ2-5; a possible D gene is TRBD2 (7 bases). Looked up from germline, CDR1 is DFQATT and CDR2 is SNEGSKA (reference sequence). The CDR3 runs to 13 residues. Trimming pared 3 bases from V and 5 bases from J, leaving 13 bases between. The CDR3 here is CSARGGATETQYF. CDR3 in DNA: TGCAGTGCTAGGGGGGGGGCCACGGAGACCCAGTACTTC.

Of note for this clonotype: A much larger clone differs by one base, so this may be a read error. This CDR3 reads CASSLSHGTRWERLFF. The CDR3 nucleotides are TGTGCCAGCAGTCTCTCCCACGGGACGCGGTGGGAAAGACTGTTTTTT. V and J are TRBV6-2 or TRBV6-3 and TRBJ1-4; D might be TRBD1 (5 bases). There are 16 residues in the CDR3. From germline, CDR1 is MNHEY and CDR2 SVGEGT.

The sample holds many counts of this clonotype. The CDR3 loop reads CASSTRSKREGETQYF. CDR3 bases: TGTGCCAGCAGCACCCGTTCAAAGCGGGAGGGAGAGACCCAGTACTTC. The J gene is TRBJ2-5, the V gene TRBV11-1; TRBD2 matches 10 bases. Trimming removed 5 bases from V and 4 bases from J; junction bases left unmatched: 10. Germline V gene lookup returns CDR1 SGHAT and CDR2 FQDESV (reference sequence). The length of the CDR3 is 16 residues.

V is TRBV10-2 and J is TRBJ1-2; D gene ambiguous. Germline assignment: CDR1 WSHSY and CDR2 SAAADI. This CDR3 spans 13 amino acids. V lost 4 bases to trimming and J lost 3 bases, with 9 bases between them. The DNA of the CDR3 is TGCGCCAGCAGTGTAGTCACAGACTATGGCTACACCTTC. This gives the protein CASSVVTDYGYTF.

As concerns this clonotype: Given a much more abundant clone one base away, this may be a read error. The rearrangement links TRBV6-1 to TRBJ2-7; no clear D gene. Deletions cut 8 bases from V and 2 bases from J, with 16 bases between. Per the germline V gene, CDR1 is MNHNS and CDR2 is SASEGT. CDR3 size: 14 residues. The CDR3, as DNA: TGTGCCAGCCATGACTCCCGCCTGCCCTACGAGCAGTACTTC. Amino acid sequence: CASHDSRLPYEQYF.

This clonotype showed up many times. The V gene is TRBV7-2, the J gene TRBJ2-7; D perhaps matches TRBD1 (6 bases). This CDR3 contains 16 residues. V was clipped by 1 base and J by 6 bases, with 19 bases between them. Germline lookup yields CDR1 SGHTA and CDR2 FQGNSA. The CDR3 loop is CASSLGGPTPTGEQYF. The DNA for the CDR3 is TGTGCCAGCAGCTTAGGGGGGCCGACGCCAACGGGCGAGCAGTACTTC.

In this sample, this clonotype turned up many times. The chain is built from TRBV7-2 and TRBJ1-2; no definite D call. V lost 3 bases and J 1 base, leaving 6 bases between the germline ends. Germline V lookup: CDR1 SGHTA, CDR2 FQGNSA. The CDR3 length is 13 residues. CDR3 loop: CASSFLDNYGYTF. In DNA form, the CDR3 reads TGTGCCAGCAGCTTCCTAGATAACTATGGCTACACCTTC. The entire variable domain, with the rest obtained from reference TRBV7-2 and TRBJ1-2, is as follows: GAGVSQSPSNKVTEKGKDVELRCDPISGHTALYWYRQSLGQGLEFLIYFQGNSAPDKSGLPSDRFSAERTGGSVSTLTIQRTQQEDSAVYLCASSFLDNYGYTFGSGTRLTVV.

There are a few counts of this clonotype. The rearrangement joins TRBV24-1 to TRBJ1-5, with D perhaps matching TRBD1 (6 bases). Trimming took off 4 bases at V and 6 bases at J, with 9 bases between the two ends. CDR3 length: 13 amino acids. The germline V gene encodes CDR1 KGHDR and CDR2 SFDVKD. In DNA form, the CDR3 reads TGTGCCACCAGTGAGCGACAGGCTCAGCCCCAGCATTTT. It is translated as CATSERQAQPQHF.

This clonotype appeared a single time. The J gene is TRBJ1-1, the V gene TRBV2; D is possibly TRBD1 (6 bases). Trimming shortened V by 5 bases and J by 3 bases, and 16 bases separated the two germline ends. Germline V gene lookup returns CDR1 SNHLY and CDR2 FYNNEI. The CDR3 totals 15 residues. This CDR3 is CASSSTGSRDTEAFF. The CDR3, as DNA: TGTGCCAGCAGTTCCACAGGGTCAAGGGACACTGAAGCTTTCTTT.

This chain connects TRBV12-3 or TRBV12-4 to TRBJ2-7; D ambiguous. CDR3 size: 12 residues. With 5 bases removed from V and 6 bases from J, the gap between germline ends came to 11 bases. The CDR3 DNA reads TGTGCCAGCAGTCCCCTTCCAAGCGAGCAGTACTTC. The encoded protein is CASSPLPSEQYF.

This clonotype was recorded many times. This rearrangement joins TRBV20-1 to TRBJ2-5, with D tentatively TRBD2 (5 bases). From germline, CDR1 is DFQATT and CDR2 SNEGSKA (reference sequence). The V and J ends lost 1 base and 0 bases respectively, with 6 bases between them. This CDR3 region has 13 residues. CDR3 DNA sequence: TGCAGTGCTAGAGCGGGGTACCAAGAGACCCAGTACTTC. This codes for CSARAGYQETQYF.

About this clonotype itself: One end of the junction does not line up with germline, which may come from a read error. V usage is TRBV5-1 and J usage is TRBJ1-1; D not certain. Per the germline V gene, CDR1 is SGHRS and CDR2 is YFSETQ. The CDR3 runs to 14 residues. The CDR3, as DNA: TGTGCCAGCAGCCAAGTTTTGGCAAACACTGAAGCTTTCTTT. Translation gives CASSQVLANTEAFF.

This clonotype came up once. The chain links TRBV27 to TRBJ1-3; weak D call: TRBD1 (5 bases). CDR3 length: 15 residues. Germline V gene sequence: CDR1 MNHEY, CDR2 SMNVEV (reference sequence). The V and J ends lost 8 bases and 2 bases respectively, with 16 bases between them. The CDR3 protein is CASAGRGTPGNTIYF. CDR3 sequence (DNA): TGTGCCAGCGCGGGTCGAGGGACGCCTGGAAACACCATATATTTT.

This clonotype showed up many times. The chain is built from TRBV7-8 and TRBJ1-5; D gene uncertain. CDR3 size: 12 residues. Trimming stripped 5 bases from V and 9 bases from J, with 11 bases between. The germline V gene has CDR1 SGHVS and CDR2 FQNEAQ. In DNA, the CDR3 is TGTGCCAGCAGCCGATTTCCAGGGCCCCAGCATTTT. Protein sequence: CASSRFPGPQHF.

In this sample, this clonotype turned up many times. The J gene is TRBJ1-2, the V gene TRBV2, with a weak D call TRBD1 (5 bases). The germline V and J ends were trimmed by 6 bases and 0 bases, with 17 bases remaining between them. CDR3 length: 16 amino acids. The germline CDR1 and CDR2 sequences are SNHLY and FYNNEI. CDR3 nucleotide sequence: TGTGCCAGCAGAGAGACAGTAAGAGGGACTAACTATGGCTACACCTTC. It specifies CASRETVRGTNYGYTF.

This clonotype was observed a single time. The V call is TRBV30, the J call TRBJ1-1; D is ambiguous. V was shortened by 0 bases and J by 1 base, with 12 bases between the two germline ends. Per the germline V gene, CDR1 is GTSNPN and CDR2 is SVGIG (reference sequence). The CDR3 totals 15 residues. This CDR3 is CAWSVGWRQNTEAFF. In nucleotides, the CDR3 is TGTGCCTGGAGTGTAGGGTGGCGTCAGAACACTGAAGCTTTCTTT.

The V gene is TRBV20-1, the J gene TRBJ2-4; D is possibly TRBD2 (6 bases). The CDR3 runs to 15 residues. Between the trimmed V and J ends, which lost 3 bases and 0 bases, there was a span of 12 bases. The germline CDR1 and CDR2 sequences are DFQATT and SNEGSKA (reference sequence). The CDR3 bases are TGCAGTGCTAGGAGGACTACCTTAGCCAAAAACATTCAGTACTTC. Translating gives CSARRTTLAKNIQYF.

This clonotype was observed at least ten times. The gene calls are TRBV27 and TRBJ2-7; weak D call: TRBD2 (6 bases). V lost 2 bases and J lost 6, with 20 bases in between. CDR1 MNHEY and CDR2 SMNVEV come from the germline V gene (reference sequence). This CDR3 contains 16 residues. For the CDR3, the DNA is TGTGCCAGCAGTTTACCCGCCTTCGGGGGTTTGAGCGAGCAGTACTTC. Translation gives CASSLPAFGGLSEQYF.

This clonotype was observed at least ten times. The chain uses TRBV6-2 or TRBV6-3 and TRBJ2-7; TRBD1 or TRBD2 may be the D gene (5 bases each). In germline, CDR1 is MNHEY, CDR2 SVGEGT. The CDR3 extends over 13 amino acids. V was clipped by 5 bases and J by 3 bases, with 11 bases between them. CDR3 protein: CASSEGHDYEQYF. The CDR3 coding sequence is TGTGCCAGCAGTGAGGGGCACGACTACGAGCAGTACTTC.

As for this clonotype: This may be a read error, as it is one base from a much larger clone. The CDR3 region is CASSVDTGTGGSCEQYF. CDR3 nucleotides: TGTGCCAGCAGCGTAGACACCGGGACAGGGGGCTCCTGCGAGCAGTACTTC. The chain carries TRBV2 and TRBJ2-5; 12 bases match TRBD1. The DNA matches TRBJ2-7 better at its end, which makes the J call doubtful. Germline V CDR1 and CDR2: SNHLY, FYNNEI. The CDR3 length is 17 residues.